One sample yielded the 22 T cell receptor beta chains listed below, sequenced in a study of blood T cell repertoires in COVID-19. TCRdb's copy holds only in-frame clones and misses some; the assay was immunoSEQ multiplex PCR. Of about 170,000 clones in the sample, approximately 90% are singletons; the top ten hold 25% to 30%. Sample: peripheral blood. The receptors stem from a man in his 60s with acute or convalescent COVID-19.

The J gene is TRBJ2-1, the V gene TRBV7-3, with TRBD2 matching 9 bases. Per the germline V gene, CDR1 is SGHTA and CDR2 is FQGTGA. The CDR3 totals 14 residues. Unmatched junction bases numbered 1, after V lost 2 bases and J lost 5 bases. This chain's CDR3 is CASSLAGGNNEQFF. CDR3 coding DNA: TGTGCCAGCAGCTTAGCGGGAGGGAACAATGAGCAGTTCTTC.

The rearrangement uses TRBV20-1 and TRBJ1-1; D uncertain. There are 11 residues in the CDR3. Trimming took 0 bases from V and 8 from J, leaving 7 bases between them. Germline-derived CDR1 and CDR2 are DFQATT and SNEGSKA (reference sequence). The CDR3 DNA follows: TGCAGTGCTAGAGATGAGCAAGAAGCTTTCTTT. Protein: CSARDEQEAFF.

CDR3 amino acids: CSVVPGTGGTEQFF. The CDR3 bases are TGCAGCGTTGTTCCCGGGACAGGGGGCACTGAGCAGTTCTTC. V gene TRBV29-1 combines with J gene TRBJ2-1; 12 bases map to TRBD1. The germline CDR1 and CDR2 sequences are SQVTM and ANQGSEA. The V segment lost 4 bases and the J segment 9 bases; nucleotides outside the gene matches: 7. The CDR3 covers 14 residues.

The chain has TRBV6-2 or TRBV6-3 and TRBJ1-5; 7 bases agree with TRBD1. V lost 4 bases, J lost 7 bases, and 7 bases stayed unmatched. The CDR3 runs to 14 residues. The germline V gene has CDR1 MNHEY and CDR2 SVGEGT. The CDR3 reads CASSFTGEQQPQHF. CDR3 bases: TGTGCCAGCAGTTTTACAGGGGAGCAACAGCCCCAGCATTTT.

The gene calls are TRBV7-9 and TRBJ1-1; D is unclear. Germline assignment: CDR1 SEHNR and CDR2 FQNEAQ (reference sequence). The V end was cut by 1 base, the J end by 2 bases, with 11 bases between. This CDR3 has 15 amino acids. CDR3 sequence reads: CASSLGVAGNTEAFF. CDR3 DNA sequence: TGTGCCAGCAGCTTAGGGGTGGCGGGTAACACTGAAGCTTTCTTT. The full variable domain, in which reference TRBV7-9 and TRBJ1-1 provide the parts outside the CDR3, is DTGVSQNPRHKITKRGQNVTFRCDPISEHNRLYWYRQTLGQGPEFLTYFQNEAQLEKSRLLSDRFSAERPKGSFSTLEIQRTEQGDSAMYLCASSLGVAGNTEAFFGQGTRLTVV.

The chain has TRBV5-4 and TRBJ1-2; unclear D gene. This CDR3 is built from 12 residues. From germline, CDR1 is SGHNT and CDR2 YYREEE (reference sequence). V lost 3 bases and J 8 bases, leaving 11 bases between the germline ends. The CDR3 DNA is TGTGCCAGCAGCTCCCAGAATTACGGCTACACCTTC. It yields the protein CASSSQNYGYTF.

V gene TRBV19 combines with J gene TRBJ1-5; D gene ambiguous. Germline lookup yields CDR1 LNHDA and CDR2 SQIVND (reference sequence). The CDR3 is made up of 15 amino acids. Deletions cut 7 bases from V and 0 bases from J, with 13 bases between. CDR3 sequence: CASKSYQYSNQPQHF. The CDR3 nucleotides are TGTGCCAGTAAGAGCTACCAATATAGCAATCAGCCCCAGCATTTT.

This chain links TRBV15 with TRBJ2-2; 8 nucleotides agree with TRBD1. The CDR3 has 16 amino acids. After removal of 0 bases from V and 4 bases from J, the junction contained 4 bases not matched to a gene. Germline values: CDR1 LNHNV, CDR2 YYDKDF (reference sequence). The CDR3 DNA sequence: TGTGCCACCAGCAGAGATGGGGACAGGTCCACCGGGGAGCTGTTTTTT. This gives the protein CATSRDGDRSTGELFF.

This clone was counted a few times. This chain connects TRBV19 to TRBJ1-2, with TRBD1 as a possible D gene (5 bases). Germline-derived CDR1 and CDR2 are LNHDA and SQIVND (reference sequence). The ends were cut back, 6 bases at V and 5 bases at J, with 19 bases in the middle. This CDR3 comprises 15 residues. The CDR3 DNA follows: TGTGCCAGTAGCTCGGGACGGGGGTTTTTTTATGGCTACACCTTC. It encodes CASSSGRGFFYGYTF.

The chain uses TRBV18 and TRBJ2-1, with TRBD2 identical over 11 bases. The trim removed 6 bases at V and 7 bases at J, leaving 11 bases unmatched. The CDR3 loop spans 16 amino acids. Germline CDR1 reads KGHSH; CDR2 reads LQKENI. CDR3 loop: CASSPRLAGGPNEQFF. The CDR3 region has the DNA TGTGCCAGCTCGCCCCGGCTAGCGGGAGGACCTAATGAGCAGTTCTTC.

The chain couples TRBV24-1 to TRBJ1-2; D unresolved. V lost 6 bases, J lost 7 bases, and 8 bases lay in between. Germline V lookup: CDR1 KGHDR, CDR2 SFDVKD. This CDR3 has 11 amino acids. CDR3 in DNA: TGTGCCACCAGTAACGGTGGTGGCTACACCTTC. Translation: CATSNGGGYTF.

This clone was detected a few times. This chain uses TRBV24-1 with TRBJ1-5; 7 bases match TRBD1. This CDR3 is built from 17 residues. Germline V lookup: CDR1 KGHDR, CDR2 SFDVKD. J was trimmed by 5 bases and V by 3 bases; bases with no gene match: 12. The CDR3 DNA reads TGTGCCACCAGTGATCCGACCACAGGGGTTAGGGATCAGCCCCAGCATTTT. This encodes CATSDPTTGVRDQPQHF.

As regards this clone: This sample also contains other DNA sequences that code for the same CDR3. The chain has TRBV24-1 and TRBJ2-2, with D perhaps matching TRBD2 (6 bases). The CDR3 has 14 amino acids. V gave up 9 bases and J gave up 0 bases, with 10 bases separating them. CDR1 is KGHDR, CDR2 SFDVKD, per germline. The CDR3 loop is CATGGSANTGELFF. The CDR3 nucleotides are TGTGCCACCGGAGGGAGCGCGAACACCGGGGAGCTGTTTTTT.

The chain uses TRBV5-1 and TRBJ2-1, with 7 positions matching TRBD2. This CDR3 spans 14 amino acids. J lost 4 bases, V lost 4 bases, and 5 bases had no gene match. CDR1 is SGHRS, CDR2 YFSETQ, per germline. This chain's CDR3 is CASSPSGTYNEQFF. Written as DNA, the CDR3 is TGCGCCAGCAGCCCAAGCGGGACTTACAATGAGCAGTTCTTC.

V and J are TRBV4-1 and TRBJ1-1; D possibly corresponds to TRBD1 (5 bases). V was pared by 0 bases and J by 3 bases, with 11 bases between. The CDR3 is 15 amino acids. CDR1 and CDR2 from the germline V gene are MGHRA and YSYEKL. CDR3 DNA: TGCGCCAGCAGCCAAGATCCAGGGCTTTACACTGAAGCTTTCTTT. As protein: CASSQDPGLYTEAFF.

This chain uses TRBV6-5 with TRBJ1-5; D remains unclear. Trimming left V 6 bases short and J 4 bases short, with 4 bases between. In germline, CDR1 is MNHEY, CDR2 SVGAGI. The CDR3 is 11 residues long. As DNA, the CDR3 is TGTGCCAGCAGAGAGAATCAGCCCCAGCATTTT. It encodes CASRENQPQHF.

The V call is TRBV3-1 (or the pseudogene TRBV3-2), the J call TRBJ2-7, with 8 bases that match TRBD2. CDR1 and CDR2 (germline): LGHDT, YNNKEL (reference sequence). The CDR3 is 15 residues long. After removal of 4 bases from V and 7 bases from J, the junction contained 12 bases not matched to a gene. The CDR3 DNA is TGTGCCAGCAGCCTCCTAGCGGGTGCTAGAGAAGAGCAGTACTTC. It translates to CASSLLAGAREEQYF.

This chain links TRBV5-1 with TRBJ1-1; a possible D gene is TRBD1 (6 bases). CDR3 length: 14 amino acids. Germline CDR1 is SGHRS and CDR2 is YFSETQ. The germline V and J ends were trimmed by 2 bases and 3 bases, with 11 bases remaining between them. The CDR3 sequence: CASSFQGRDTEAFF. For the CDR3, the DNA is TGCGCCAGCAGCTTTCAGGGGCGAGACACTGAAGCTTTCTTT.

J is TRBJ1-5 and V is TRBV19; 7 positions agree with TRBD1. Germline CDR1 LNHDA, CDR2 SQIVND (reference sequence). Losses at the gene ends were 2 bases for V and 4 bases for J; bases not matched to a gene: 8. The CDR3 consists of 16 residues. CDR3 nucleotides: TGTGCCAGTAGTATAAGGTCAGGGACAGAGAATCAGCCCCAGCATTTT. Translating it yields CASSIRSGTENQPQHF.

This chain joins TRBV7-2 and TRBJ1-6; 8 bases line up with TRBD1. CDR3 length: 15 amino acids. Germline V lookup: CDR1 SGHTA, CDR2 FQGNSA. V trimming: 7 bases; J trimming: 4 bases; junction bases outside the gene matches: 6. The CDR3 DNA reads TGTGCCAGCACCGCGTGGACAGGGTATAATTCACCCCTCCACTTT. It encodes CASTAWTGYNSPLHF.

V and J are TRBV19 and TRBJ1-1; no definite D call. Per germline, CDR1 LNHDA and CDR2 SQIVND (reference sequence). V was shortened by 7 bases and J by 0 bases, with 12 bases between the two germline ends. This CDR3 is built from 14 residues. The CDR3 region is CASTRRSMNTEAFF. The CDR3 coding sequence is TGTGCCAGTACCCGACGTAGCATGAACACTGAAGCTTTCTTT.

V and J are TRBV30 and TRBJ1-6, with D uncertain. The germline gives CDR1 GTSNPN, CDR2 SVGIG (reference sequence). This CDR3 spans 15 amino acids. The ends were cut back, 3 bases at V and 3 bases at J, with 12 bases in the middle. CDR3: CAWRATGSYNSPLHF. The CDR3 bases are TGTGCCTGGAGGGCGACTGGGAGCTATAATTCACCCCTCCACTTT.